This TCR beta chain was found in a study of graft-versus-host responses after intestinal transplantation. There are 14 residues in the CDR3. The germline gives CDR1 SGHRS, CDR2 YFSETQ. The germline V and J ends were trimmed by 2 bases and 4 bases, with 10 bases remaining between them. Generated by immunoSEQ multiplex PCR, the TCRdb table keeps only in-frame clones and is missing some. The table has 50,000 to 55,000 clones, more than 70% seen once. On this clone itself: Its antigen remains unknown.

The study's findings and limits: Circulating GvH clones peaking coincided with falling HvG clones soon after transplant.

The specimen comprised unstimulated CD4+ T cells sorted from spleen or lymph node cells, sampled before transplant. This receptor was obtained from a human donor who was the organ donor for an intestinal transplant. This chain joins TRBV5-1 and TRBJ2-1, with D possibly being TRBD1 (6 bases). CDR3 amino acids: CASSFGDRYNEQFF. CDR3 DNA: TGCGCCAGCAGCTTTGGTGACAGGTACAATGAGCAGTTCTTC. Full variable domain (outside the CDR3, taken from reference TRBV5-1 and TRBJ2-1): KAGVTQTPRYLIKTRGQQVTLSCSPISGHRSVSWYQQTPGQGLQFLFEYFSETQRNKGNFPGRFSGRQFSNSRSEMNVSTLELGDSALYLCASSFGDRYNEQFFGPGTRLTVL.